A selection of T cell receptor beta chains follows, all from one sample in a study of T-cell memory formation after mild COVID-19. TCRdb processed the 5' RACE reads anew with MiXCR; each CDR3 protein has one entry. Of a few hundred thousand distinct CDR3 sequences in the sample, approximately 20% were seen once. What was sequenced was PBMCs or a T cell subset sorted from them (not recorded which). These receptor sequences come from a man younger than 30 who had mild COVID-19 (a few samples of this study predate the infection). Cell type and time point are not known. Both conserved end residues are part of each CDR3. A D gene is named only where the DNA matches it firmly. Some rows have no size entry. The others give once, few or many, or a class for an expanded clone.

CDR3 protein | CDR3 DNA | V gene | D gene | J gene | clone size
CASSLEPPPNYGYTF | TGCGCCAGCAGCTTGGAACCGCCACCAAACTATGGCTACACCTTC | TRBV5-1 | NA | TRBJ1-2 | few
CASSPSGGFGRDTQYF | TGTGCCAGCAGCCCGTCCGGAGGTTTTGGACGAGATACGCAGTATTTT | TRBV5-8 | NA | TRBJ2-3 | few
CATSERGAYNEQFF | TGTGCCACCAGTGAGCGGGGAGCCTACAATGAGCAGTTCTTC | TRBV24-1 | NA | TRBJ2-1 | many
CASSQELSGVGSPLHF | TGCGCCAGCAGCCAAGAGCTGTCAGGGGTGGGCTCACCCCTCCACTTT | TRBV4-1 | NA | TRBJ1-6 | many
CASSLWGASANEKLFF | TGCGCCAGCAGCTTGTGGGGGGCGTCCGCTAATGAAAAACTGTTTTTT | TRBV5-1 | NA | TRBJ1-4 | NA
CASSSGGGTDTQYF | TGTGCCAGCAGCTCGGGTGGAGGCACAGATACGCAGTATTTT | TRBV7-2 | NA | TRBJ2-3 | many
CASSLEYQVYEQFF | TGCGCCAGCAGCTTGGAGTATCAAGTCTATGAGCAGTTCTTC | TRBV5-1 | NA | TRBJ2-1 | few
CASSLFETQYF | TGTGCCAGCAGCTTATTTGAGACCCAGTACTTC | TRBV7-9 | NA | TRBJ2-5 | many
CSAPIQGNYGYTF | TGCAGTGCACCTATACAGGGTAACTATGGCTACACCTTC | TRBV20-1 | NA | TRBJ1-2 | NA
CATSDSRGENIQYF | TGTGCCACCAGTGATTCGAGGGGGGAAAACATTCAGTACTTC | TRBV24-1 | NA | TRBJ2-4 | few
CASSVDGAQDTQYF | TGTGCCAGCAGCGTAGATGGGGCCCAAGATACGCAGTATTTT | TRBV9 | NA | TRBJ2-3 | NA
CSVDTSGVGETQYF | TGCAGCGTGGATACTAGCGGGGTGGGAGAGACCCAGTACTTC | TRBV29-1 | TRBD2 | TRBJ2-5 | NA
CASSPGLDGHTQYF | TGCGCCAGCAGCCCCGGACTAGACGGTCATACGCAGTATTTT | TRBV5-1 | TRBD2 | TRBJ2-3 | few
CASSQQGTGAYEQYF | TGTGCCAGCAGCCAACAAGGGACAGGGGCCTACGAGCAGTACTTC | TRBV3-1 | TRBD1 | TRBJ2-7 | few
CASSPIAGGPPDTQYF | TGTGCCAGCAGCCCGATTGCGGGGGGGCCGCCAGATACGCAGTATTTT | TRBV7-3 | TRBD2 | TRBJ2-3 | NA
CASSFSASGYTF | TGTGCCAGCAGTTTTTCTGCATCCGGCTACACCTTC | TRBV12-3/TRBV12-4 | NA | TRBJ1-2 | NA
CASSLRSTDTGELFF | TGTGCCAGCAGCTTAAGGAGTACGGACACCGGGGAGCTGTTTTTT | TRBV7-2 | NA | TRBJ2-2 | NA
CASRKWRGEPNYGYTF | TGTGCCAGCAGGAAATGGAGGGGGGAACCTAACTATGGCTACACCTTC | TRBV28 | NA | TRBJ1-2 | NA
CASASSYEQYF | TGTGCCAGCGCCAGCTCCTACGAGCAGTACTTC | TRBV12-3/TRBV12-4 | NA | TRBJ2-7 | NA
CSAPLQGLELDTQYF | TGCAGTGCTCCACTTCAGGGACTAGAGCTTGATACGCAGTATTTT | TRBV20-1 | TRBD2 | TRBJ2-3 | few
CASSSGLAGPRGTQYF | TGTGCCAGCAGCTCCGGACTAGCGGGGCCCAGGGGTACGCAGTATTTT | TRBV7-3 | TRBD2 | TRBJ2-3 | NA
CASSQDTRVGFMFF | TGCGCCAGCAGCCAAGATACCAGGGTTGGTTTTATGTTTTTT | TRBV4-3 | NA | TRBJ1-4 | NA
CASVRGVSYNEQFF | TGTGCTAGTGTCCGGGGGGTATCCTACAATGAGCAGTTCTTC | TRBV12-5 | TRBD2 | TRBJ2-1 | NA
CASSLSTVEETQYF | TGTGCCAGCAGCTTGTCGACAGTCGAAGAGACCCAGTACTTC | TRBV5-6 | NA | TRBJ2-5 | NA
CSASSWDGSNQPQHF | TGCAGTGCAAGTTCATGGGACGGCAGCAATCAGCCCCAGCATTTT | TRBV20-1 | NA | TRBJ1-5 | few
CASSQRGQGGYSPGYTF | TGTGCCAGCAGCCAAAGGGGACAGGGGGGATACTCTCCTGGCTACACCTTC | TRBV3-1 | TRBD1 | TRBJ1-2 | NA
CSARLNEQFF | TGCAGTGCTCGGTTGAATGAGCAGTTCTTC | TRBV20-1 | NA | TRBJ2-1 | many
CASSEGRLEWYEQFF | TGTGCCAGCAGTGAGGGCCGCCTAGAATGGTATGAGCAGTTCTTC | TRBV2 | NA | TRBJ2-1 | NA
CARQGYGYTF | TGTGCCAGACAGGGGTATGGCTACACCTTC | TRBV27 | TRBD1 | TRBJ1-2 | few
CASSSSGSANEKLFF | TGTGCCAGCAGCTCCTCAGGGTCGGCTAATGAAAAACTGTTTTTT | TRBV7-9 | NA | TRBJ1-4 | few
CASSRGVYEETQYF | TGTGCCAGCAGCCGGGGAGTTTACGAAGAGACCCAGTACTTC | TRBV4-2 | NA | TRBJ2-5 | few
CASSPRSANTGELFF | TGTGCCAGCAGCCCACGGTCAGCGAACACCGGGGAGCTGTTTTTT | TRBV11-2 | NA | TRBJ2-2 | few
CASSLAGGQGEAFF | TGTGCCAGCAGCTTAGCGGGAGGACAGGGGGAAGCTTTCTTT | TRBV11-2 | TRBD1 | TRBJ1-1 | NA
CSARDLGTRSSYNSPLHF | TGCAGTGCTAGAGATTTAGGCACGAGGAGCTCCTATAATTCACCCCTCCACTTT | TRBV20-1 | NA | TRBJ1-6 | once
CATSDSLIRNEQFF | TGTGCCACCAGTGATTCCCTTATCCGCAATGAGCAGTTCTTC | TRBV24-1 | NA | TRBJ2-1 | many
CASSTGTGGLSYEQYF | TGCGCCAGCAGCACCGGGACAGGGGGCCTGTCCTACGAGCAGTACTTC | TRBV4-3 | TRBD1 | TRBJ2-7 | NA
CASSERRGDTEAFF | TGTGCCAGCAGTGAACGCAGGGGCGACACTGAAGCTTTCTTT | TRBV2 | NA | TRBJ1-1 | once
CSASEAGVSYNEQFF | TGCAGTGCGTCCGAAGCGGGGGTCTCCTACAATGAGCAGTTCTTC | TRBV20-1 | TRBD2 | TRBJ2-1 | NA
CATKQGEEGYTF | TGCGCCACTAAACAGGGTGAGGAGGGCTACACCTTC | TRBV5-1 | NA | TRBJ1-2 | many
CASNDGGATSTDTQYF | TGCGCCAGCAACGACGGCGGGGCGACTAGCACAGATACGCAGTATTTT | TRBV5-1 | NA | TRBJ2-3 | NA
CATKGRGNQPQHF | TGTGCCACCAAGGGCAGGGGGAATCAGCCCCAGCATTTT | TRBV2 | TRBD1 | TRBJ1-5 | once
CASSPPLPTYEQYF | TGTGCCAGCAGTCCGCCCCTTCCAACCTACGAGCAGTACTTC | TRBV6-6 | NA | TRBJ2-7 | few
CASSNGGETDTQYF | TGTGCCAGCAGTAACGGGGGGGAGACAGATACGCAGTATTTT | TRBV27 | TRBD2 | TRBJ2-3 | many
CASGQAVGGYGYTF | TGTGCCAGTGGACAAGCTGTGGGGGGCTATGGCTACACCTTC | TRBV19 | NA | TRBJ1-2 | NA
CASSGLGTGLRETQYF | TGCGCCAGCAGCGGCCTCGGGACAGGGTTAAGAGAGACCCAGTACTTC | TRBV5-1 | TRBD1 | TRBJ2-5 | NA
CASSLIVAARGQPQHF | TGTGCCAGCAGCTTGATTGTGGCAGCTCGAGGGCAGCCCCAGCATTTT | TRBV5-5 | NA | TRBJ1-5 | many
CASSVGSGRGQPQHF | TGTGCCAGCAGTGTGGGTTCGGGGAGGGGTCAGCCCCAGCATTTT | TRBV2 | NA | TRBJ1-5 | NA
CSVEPIDRGNEQFF | TGCAGCGTTGAACCCATAGACAGGGGTAATGAGCAGTTCTTC | TRBV29-1 | TRBD1 | TRBJ2-1 | few
CASSYLRTDNYGYTF | TGTGCCAGCAGTTACTTAAGGACAGACAACTATGGCTACACCTTC | TRBV6-5 | NA | TRBJ1-2 | NA
CASTTYPATGYGYTF | TGTGCCAGCACCACGTACCCGGCCACGGGGTATGGCTACACCTTC | TRBV7-9 | NA | TRBJ1-2 | NA
CAWSPVGFYGYTF | TGTGCCTGGAGTCCTGTCGGCTTCTATGGCTACACCTTC | TRBV30 | NA | TRBJ1-2 | NA
CASTLDRVNEQFF | TGTGCCAGCACCCTGGACAGGGTCAATGAGCAGTTCTTC | TRBV5-6 | TRBD1 | TRBJ2-1 | NA
CSAEWGYNEQFF | TGCAGCGCCGAGTGGGGTTACAATGAGCAGTTCTTC | TRBV29-1 | NA | TRBJ2-1 | few
CATSRQSRDDGYTF | TGTGCTACCTCGCGGCAGTCCAGGGACGATGGCTACACCTTC | TRBV6-6 | NA | TRBJ1-2 | few